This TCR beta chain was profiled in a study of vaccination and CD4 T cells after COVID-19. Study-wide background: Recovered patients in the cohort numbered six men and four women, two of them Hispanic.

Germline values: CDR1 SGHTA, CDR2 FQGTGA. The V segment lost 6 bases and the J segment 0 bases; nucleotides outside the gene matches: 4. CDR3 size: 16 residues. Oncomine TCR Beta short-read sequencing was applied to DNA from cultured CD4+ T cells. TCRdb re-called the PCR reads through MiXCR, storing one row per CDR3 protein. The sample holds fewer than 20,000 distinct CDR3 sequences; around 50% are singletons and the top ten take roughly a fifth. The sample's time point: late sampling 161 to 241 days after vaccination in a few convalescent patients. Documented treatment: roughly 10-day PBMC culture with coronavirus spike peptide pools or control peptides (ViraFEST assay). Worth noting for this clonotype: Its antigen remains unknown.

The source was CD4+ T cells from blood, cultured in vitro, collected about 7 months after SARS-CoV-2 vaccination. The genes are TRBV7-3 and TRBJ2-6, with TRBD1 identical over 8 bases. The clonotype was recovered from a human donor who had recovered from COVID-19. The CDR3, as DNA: TGTGCCAGCAGAGAGACAGGGGACTCTGGGGCCAACGTCCTGACTTTC. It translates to CASRETGDSGANVLTF.